These 26 T cell receptor beta chains came from one sample sequenced in a study of CD8+ T cells in alopecia areata. Reverse transcribed after extraction, RNA yielded cDNA as the sequencing template. The repertoire was sequenced with immunoSEQ multiplex PCR; TCRdb's copy has only in-frame clones and lacks some. The data show some 190,000 clones, approximately 61% seen once. Treatment denoted: oral pan-JAK inhibitor, 5-10 mg twice daily. The starting material was CD4+ T cells sorted from blood, obtained at week 24, from a patient treated with tofacitinib. The source is a human donor with alopecia areata.

This clone was seen a few times. This chain links TRBV6-1 with TRBJ1-5; no definite D call. The CDR3 spans 15 residues. Germline values: CDR1 MNHNS, CDR2 SASEGT. Trimming cost V 1 base and J 7 bases, with 14 bases left between them. This CDR3 reads CASSEGTLNGQPQHF. CDR3 nucleotide sequence: TGTGCCAGCAGTGAAGGGACCCTTAATGGGCAGCCCCAGCATTTT.

This clone was seen a few times. This chain connects TRBV2 to TRBJ1-5; no clear D. V was pared by 7 bases and J by 1 base, with 11 bases between. Germline V lookup: CDR1 SNHLY, CDR2 FYNNEI. CDR3 length: 14 residues. The CDR3 nucleotides read TGTGCCAGCATGCGGTCGGAGAGCAATCAGCCCCAGCATTTT. Its translation is CASMRSESNQPQHF.

This rearrangement joins TRBV6-5 to TRBJ1-1, with D uncertain. The CDR3 spans 14 residues. Trimming left V 0 bases short and J 6 bases short, with 11 bases between. Germline V CDR1 and CDR2: MNHEY, SVGAGI. The CDR3 region is CASSYSALLAEAFF. CDR3 sequence (DNA): TGTGCCAGCAGTTACTCGGCTTTATTAGCTGAAGCTTTCTTT.

This rearrangement joins TRBV5-1 to TRBJ2-1; tentative D call: TRBD2 (6 bases). The germline V and J ends were trimmed by 3 bases and 4 bases, with 17 bases remaining between them. There are 16 residues in the CDR3. Germline V CDR1 and CDR2: SGHRS, YFSETQ. The CDR3 region is CASSSFAGGDYNEQFF. The CDR3 nucleotides read TGCGCCAGCAGCTCGTTCGCCGGAGGGGATTACAATGAGCAGTTCTTC.

The V and J genes are TRBV19 and TRBJ2-5, with unresolved D. The V end was cut by 5 bases, the J end by 1 base, with 2 bases between. The CDR3 contains 11 residues. Germline V lookup: CDR1 LNHDA, CDR2 SQIVND (reference sequence). As DNA, the CDR3 is TGTGCCAGTAGTGTCCAAGAGACCCAGTACTTC. Translating gives CASSVQETQYF.

J is TRBJ2-7 and V is TRBV27; D remains unclear. This CDR3 contains 14 residues. Germline V CDR1 and CDR2: MNHEY, SMNVEV (reference sequence). Trimming stripped 7 bases from V and 1 base from J, with 14 bases between. CDR3 sequence: CASMVRSSSYEQYF. The CDR3 nucleotides read TGTGCCAGCATGGTGCGCTCCTCTTCCTACGAGCAGTACTTC.

The rearrangement links TRBV11-1 to TRBJ1-1; D is undetermined. V shed 1 base and J shed 4 bases, with 10 bases lying between them. This CDR3 spans 14 amino acids. The germline V gene has CDR1 SGHAT and CDR2 FQDESV (reference sequence). CDR3 nucleotide sequence: TGTGCCAGCAGCTTAGGAGGCGTAGGCACTGAAGCTTTCTTT. Amino acid sequence: CASSLGGVGTEAFF.

The gene calls are TRBV7-2 and TRBJ2-7; possibly TRBD2 for D (6 bases). V gave up 3 bases and J gave up 5 bases, with 14 bases separating them. Per the germline V gene, CDR1 is SGHTA and CDR2 is FQGNSA. The CDR3 has 14 residues. The chain's CDR3 is CASSFGLAMDEQYF. CDR3 in DNA: TGTGCCAGCAGCTTCGGGCTAGCGATGGACGAGCAGTACTTC.

The rearrangement links TRBV25-1 to TRBJ2-1; tentatively, D is TRBD1 (5 bases). CDR3 length: 16 amino acids. CDR1 MGHDK and CDR2 SYGVNS come from the germline V gene. Trimming stripped 6 bases from V and 7 bases from J, with 22 bases between. DNA of the CDR3: TGTGCCAGCAGCTCGAGATTACAGGATATACGGAATGAGCAGTTCTTC. It codes for CASSSRLQDIRNEQFF.

V gene TRBV4-3 combines with J gene TRBJ2-5, with 8 bases that match TRBD2. The V and J ends lost 0 bases and 4 bases, in that order; junction bases with no gene match: 10. Germline V gene sequence: CDR1 LGHNA, CDR2 YSLEER. The CDR3 sequence is 17 residues long. CDR3: CASSQDPHAGGRETQYF. In nucleotides, the CDR3 is TGCGCCAGCAGCCAAGACCCCCACGCGGGGGGCCGAGAGACCCAGTACTTC.

There are a few counts of this clone. The chain is built from TRBV29-1 and TRBJ2-4, with D tentatively TRBD2 (7 bases). This CDR3 is built from 13 residues. Germline CDR1 is SQVTM and CDR2 is ANQGSEA. Trimming cost V 7 bases and J 7 bases, with 17 bases left between them. The CDR3 reads CSAEGGADNIQYF. In nucleotides, the CDR3 is TGCAGCGCCGAAGGGGGGGCTGATAACATTCAGTACTTC. The full variable domain, in which reference TRBV29-1 and TRBJ2-4 provide the parts outside the CDR3, is SAVISQKPSRDICQRGTSLTIQCQVDSQVTMMFWYRQQPGQSLTLIATANQGSEATYESGFVIDKFPISRPNLTFSTLTVSNMSPEDSSIYLCSAEGGADNIQYFGAGTRLSVL.

The chain is built from TRBV29-1 and TRBJ2-2; either TRBD1 or TRBD2 may fit D (5 bases each). Germline lookup yields CDR1 SQVTM and CDR2 ANQGSEA. The V end lost 7 bases, the J end lost 5 bases, and 14 bases lay between the germline ends. This CDR3 is 13 amino acids long. Here the CDR3 DNA reads TGCAGCGCCCGGGGCCAGAAGACCGGGGAGCTGTTTTTT. As protein: CSARGQKTGELFF.

The chain couples TRBV27 to TRBJ1-2; TRBD1 agrees at 8 bases. The CDR3 totals 13 residues. The J segment lost 2 bases and the V segment lost 5 bases, leaving 1 base of the junction unmatched. In germline, CDR1 is MNHEY, CDR2 SMNVEV (reference sequence). CDR3 DNA: TGTGCCAGCAGTCGACAGGGGAACTATGGCTACACCTTC. Translation gives CASSRQGNYGYTF.

This clone has more than one count but fewer than ten. The V gene is TRBV14, the J gene TRBJ2-7, with D perhaps matching TRBD1 or TRBD2 (5 bases each). In germline, CDR1 is SGHDN, CDR2 FVKESK. This CDR3 region has 17 residues. V shed 4 bases and J shed 0 bases, with 19 bases lying between them. The DNA for the CDR3 is TGTGCCAGCAGCCCTTTTAAAGCTGGGACGAGCTCCTACGAGCAGTACTTC. Protein sequence: CASSPFKAGTSSYEQYF.

This chain links TRBV30 with TRBJ2-7; no reliable D call. CDR3 length equals 13 residues. V lost 4 bases and J lost 2, with 12 bases in between. The germline CDR1 and CDR2 sequences are GTSNPN and SVGIG (reference sequence). The CDR3 nucleotides read TGTGCCTGGACGGACGGGTTAACCTACGAGCAGTACTTC. Amino acid sequence: CAWTDGLTYEQYF.

This clone came up a few times. The chain couples TRBV7-3 to TRBJ1-2; D gene uncertain. There are 13 residues in the CDR3. Looked up from germline, CDR1 is SGHTA and CDR2 is FQGTGA. The V gene lost 3 bases and the J gene lost 8 bases, with 13 bases spanning the gap. CDR3 in amino acids: CASSFKTVRGYTF. The CDR3 region has the DNA TGTGCCAGCAGCTTCAAAACCGTGAGGGGCTACACCTTC. The full variable domain, with the rest looked up from reference TRBV7-3 and TRBJ1-2, is GAGVSQTPSNKVTEKGKYVELRCDPISGHTALYWYRQSLGQGPEFLIYFQGTGAADDSGLPNDRFFAVRPEGSVSTLKIQRTERGDSAVYLCASSFKTVRGYTFGSGTRLTVV.

This clone was recorded only once. The chain couples TRBV25-1 to TRBJ2-1; 9 nucleotides agree with TRBD2. CDR1 is MGHDK and CDR2 is SYGVNS in the germline V gene. The CDR3 has 16 amino acids. With 3 bases clipped from V and 3 bases from J, the junction kept 6 bases outside the gene matches. The CDR3 region has the DNA TGTGCCAGCAGTGATCATAGCGGGGGCTACTACAATGAGCAGTTCTTC. Its translation: CASSDHSGGYYNEQFF. The full variable domain, with the rest looked up from reference TRBV25-1 and TRBJ2-1, is EADIYQTPRYLVIGTGKKITLECSQTMGHDKMYWYQQDPGMELHLIHYSYGVNSTEKGDLSSESTVSRIRTEHFPLTLESARPSHTSQYLCASSDHSGGYYNEQFFGPGTRLTVL.

The chain links TRBV29-1 to TRBJ1-1; the D gene is possibly TRBD1 (5 bases). Germline values: CDR1 SQVTM, CDR2 ANQGSEA. With 6 bases removed from V and 2 bases from J, the gap between germline ends came to 16 bases. The CDR3 consists of 14 residues. CDR3 coding DNA: TGCAGCGTCCTCCGTAGGACACCTAACACTGAAGCTTTCTTT. Protein product: CSVLRRTPNTEAFF.

J is TRBJ2-2 and V is TRBV9; D might be TRBD1 (6 bases). This CDR3 has 15 amino acids. Between the trimmed V and J ends, which lost 2 bases and 7 bases, there was a span of 15 bases. Germline V lookup: CDR1 SGDLS, CDR2 YYNGEE. This CDR3 reads CASSVTGQGHGELFF. CDR3 bases: TGTGCCAGCAGCGTGACAGGCCAGGGCCACGGGGAGCTGTTTTTT.

This clone was seen just once. This chain joins TRBV30 and TRBJ1-3; the D is unclear. The germline gives CDR1 GTSNPN, CDR2 SVGIG (reference sequence). Trimming stripped 2 bases from V and 3 bases from J, with 8 bases between. This CDR3 has 13 residues. This CDR3 reads CAWSSDHGNTIYF. CDR3 coding DNA: TGTGCCTGGAGTTCAGACCATGGAAACACCATATATTTT.

The table lists this clone with a few counts. V usage is TRBV10-3 and J usage is TRBJ2-4; 7 nucleotides line up with TRBD1. The CDR3 is made up of 13 amino acids. With V trimmed by 5 bases and J by 8 bases, 6 bases remained unmatched. The germline V gene has CDR1 ENHRY and CDR2 SYGVKD. This CDR3 is CAISRQGQDIQYF. The CDR3 DNA is TGTGCCATCAGTAGACAGGGTCAAGACATTCAGTACTTC.

V and J are TRBV4-3 and TRBJ2-7; D not resolved. This CDR3 has 12 residues. V lost 0 bases to trimming and J lost 6 bases, with 6 bases between them. From germline, CDR1 is LGHNA and CDR2 YSLEER. The chain's CDR3 is CASSQDGTEQYF. As DNA, the CDR3 is TGCGCCAGCAGCCAAGATGGAACCGAGCAGTACTTC.

J is TRBJ2-6 and V is TRBV2; 8 bases are shared with TRBD1. This CDR3 is 16 amino acids long. Germline values: CDR1 SNHLY, CDR2 FYNNEI. Trimming cost V 5 bases and J 2 bases; bases outside gene matches: 5. The CDR3 DNA reads as TGTGCCAGCAGTAAGGACAGGGATGCTGGGGCCAACGTCCTGACTTTC. Translating gives CASSKDRDAGANVLTF.

This sequence joins TRBV29-1 and TRBJ2-7, with 11 bases identical to TRBD1. CDR1 and CDR2 (germline): SQVTM, ANQGSEA. The CDR3 extends over 16 amino acids. Trimming at V came to 3 bases and at J to 5 bases, leaving 12 bases not matched to a gene. CDR3 in amino acids: CSVEKPGQGVIDEQYF. The CDR3 coding sequence is TGCAGCGTTGAGAAGCCGGGACAGGGGGTAATCGACGAGCAGTACTTC.

This clone was seen more than once but under ten times. As DNA, the CDR3 is TGTGCCAGCAGCTTGAGTTTTGTCGAAGAGACCCAGTACTTC. Its translation is CASSLSFVEETQYF. The chain links TRBV5-4 to TRBJ2-5; the D is unclear. Trimming took 1 base from V and 3 from J, leaving 10 bases between them. Germline V gene sequence: CDR1 SGHNT, CDR2 YYREEE (reference sequence). This CDR3 is built from 14 residues.

The chain combines TRBV27 with TRBJ1-2; TRBD1 is a possible D gene (5 bases). The germline V gene has CDR1 MNHEY and CDR2 SMNVEV (reference sequence). This CDR3 has 13 amino acids. Between the trimmed V and J ends, which lost 2 bases and 6 bases, there was a span of 10 bases. CDR3 amino acids: CASSLVRQNGYTF. DNA for the CDR3: TGTGCCAGCAGTTTAGTACGACAGAATGGCTACACCTTC.